Reported below is one TCR beta chain. The patients had localized lung adenocarcinoma, a non-small cell subtype. TCRdb independently ran MiXCR on the PCR reads; one entry per CDR3 protein. This table has more than 25,000 distinct CDR3 sequences, around 56% appearing once. These data belong to a study of CD4 and CD8 cells across lung adenocarcinoma regions. The length of the CDR3 is 13 residues. Per the germline V gene, CDR1 is SEHNR and CDR2 is FQNEAQ (reference sequence). With V trimmed by 2 bases and J by 8 bases, 3 bases remained unmatched. The chain couples TRBV7-9 to TRBJ2-1, with TRBD2 matching 7 bases. The sample consisted of CD8+ T cells from the center of a lung tumor. This TCR derives from a male donor with lung adenocarcinoma. The CD4 and CD8 labels of this study may be unreliable. In nucleotides, the CDR3 is TGTGCCAGCAGCTTAAGCGGGACGGATGAGCAGTTCTTC. This translates into CASSLSGTDEQFF.